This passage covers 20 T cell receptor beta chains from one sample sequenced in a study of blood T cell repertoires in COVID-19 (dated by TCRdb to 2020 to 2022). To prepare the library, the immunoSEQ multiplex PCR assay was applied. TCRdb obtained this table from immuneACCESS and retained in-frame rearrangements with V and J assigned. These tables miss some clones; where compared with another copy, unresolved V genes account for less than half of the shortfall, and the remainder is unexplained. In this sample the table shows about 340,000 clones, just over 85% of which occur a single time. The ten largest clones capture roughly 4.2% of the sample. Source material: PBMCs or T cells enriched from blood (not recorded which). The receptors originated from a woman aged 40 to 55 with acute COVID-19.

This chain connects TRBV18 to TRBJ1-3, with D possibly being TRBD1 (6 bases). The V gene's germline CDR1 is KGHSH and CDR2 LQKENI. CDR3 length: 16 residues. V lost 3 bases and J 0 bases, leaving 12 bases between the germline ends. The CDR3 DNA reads TGTGCCAGCTCACCTGGGACACGGTTCTCTGGAAACACCATATATTTT. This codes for CASSPGTRFSGNTIYF.

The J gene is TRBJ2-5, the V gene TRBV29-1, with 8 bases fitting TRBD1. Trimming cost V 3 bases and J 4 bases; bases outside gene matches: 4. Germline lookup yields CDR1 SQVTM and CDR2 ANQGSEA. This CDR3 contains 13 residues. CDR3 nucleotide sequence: TGCAGCGTTGACAGGGGGCAACTAGAGACCCAGTACTTC. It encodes CSVDRGQLETQYF.

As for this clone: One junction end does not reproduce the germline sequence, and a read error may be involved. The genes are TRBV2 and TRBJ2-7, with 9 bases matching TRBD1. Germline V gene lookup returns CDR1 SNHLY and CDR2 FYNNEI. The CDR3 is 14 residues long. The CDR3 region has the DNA TGTGCCAGCTGGAGTGTCAGGGGGATGACAGGGGGTTCCTTC. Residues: CASWSVRGMTGGSF.

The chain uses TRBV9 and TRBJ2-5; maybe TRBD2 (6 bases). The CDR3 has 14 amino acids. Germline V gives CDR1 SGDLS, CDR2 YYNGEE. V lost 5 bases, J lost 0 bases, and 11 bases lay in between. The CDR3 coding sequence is TGTGCCAGCAGTCGCCGGGACTACCAAGAGACCCAGTACTTC. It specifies CASSRRDYQETQYF.

The CDR3 coding sequence is TGTGCCAGCAGTTTCGGCATCCGAGGCGACACTGAAGCTTTCTTT. Its translation: CASSFGIRGDTEAFF. This rearrangement joins TRBV6-5 to TRBJ1-1; D gene ambiguous. Deletions cut 4 bases from V and 3 bases from J, with 15 bases between. The V gene's germline CDR1 is MNHEY and CDR2 SVGAGI. CDR3 length: 15 amino acids.

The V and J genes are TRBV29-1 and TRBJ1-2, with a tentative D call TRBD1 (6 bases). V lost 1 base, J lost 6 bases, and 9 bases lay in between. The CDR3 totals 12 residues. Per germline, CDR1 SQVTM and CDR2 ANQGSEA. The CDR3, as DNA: TGCAGCGTTGAAGTGTACAGGGATGGCTACACCTTC. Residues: CSVEVYRDGYTF. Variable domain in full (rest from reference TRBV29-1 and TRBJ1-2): SAVISQKPSRDICQRGTSLTIQCQVDSQVTMMFWYRQQPGQSLTLIATANQGSEATYESGFVIDKFPISRPNLTFSTLTVSNMSPEDSSIYLCSVEVYRDGYTFGSGTRLTVV.

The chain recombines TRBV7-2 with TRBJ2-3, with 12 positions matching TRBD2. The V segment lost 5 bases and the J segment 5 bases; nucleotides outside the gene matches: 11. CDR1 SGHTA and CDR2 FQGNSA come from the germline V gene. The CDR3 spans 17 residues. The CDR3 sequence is CASSKLTSSGGVDTQYF. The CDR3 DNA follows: TGTGCCAGCAGCAAGCTGACCTCTAGCGGGGGGGTAGATACGCAGTATTTT.

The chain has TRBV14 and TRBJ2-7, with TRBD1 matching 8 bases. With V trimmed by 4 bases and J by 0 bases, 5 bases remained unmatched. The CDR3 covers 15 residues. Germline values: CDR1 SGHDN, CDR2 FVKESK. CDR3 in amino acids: CASSPYRGSSYEQYF. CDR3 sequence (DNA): TGTGCCAGCAGCCCTTACAGGGGGTCCTCCTACGAGCAGTACTTC.

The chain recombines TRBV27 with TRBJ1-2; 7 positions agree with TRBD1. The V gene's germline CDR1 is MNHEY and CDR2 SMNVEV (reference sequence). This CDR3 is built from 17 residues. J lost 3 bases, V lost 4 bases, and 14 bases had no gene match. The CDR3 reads CASSSDMPKGADYGYTF. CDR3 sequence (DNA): TGTGCCAGCAGTTCAGACATGCCTAAGGGGGCGGACTATGGCTACACCTTC.

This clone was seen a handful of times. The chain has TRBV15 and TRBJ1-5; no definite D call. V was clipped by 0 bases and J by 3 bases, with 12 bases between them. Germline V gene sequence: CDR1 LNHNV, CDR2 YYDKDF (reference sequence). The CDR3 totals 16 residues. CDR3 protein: CATSRDGGRANQPQHF. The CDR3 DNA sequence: TGTGCCACCAGCAGAGATGGCGGCAGAGCCAATCAGCCCCAGCATTTT.

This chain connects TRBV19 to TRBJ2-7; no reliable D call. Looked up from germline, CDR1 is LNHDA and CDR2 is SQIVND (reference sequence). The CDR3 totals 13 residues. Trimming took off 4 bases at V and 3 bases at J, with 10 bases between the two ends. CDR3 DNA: TGTGCCAGTAGTACCGATTCAGGCTACGAGCAGTACTTC. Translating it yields CASSTDSGYEQYF.

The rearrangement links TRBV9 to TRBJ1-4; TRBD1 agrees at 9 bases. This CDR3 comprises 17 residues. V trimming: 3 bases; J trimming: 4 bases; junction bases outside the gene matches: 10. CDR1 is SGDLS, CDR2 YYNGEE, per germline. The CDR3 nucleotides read TGTGCCAGCAGCGCGGGACAGGGAGCCGGGATTAATGAAAAACTGTTTTTT. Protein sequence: CASSAGQGAGINEKLFF.

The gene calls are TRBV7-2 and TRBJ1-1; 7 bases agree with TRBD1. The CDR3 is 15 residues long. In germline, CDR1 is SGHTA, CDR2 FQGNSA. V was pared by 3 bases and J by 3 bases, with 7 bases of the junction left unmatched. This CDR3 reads CASSFGQARYTEAFF. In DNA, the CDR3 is TGTGCCAGCAGCTTTGGACAGGCGAGATACACTGAAGCTTTCTTT.

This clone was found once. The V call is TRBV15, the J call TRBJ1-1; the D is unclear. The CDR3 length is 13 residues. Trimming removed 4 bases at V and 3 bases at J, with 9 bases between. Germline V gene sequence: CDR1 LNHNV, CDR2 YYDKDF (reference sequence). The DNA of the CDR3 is TGTGCCACCAGCAATTCCTTCGACACTGAAGCTTTCTTT. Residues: CATSNSFDTEAFF.

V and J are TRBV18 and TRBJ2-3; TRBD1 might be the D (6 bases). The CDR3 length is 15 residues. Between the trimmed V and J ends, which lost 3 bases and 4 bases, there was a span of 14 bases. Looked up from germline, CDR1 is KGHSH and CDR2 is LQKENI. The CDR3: CASSPLGQYPDTQYF. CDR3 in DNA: TGTGCCAGCTCACCCCTAGGACAGTACCCAGATACGCAGTATTTT.

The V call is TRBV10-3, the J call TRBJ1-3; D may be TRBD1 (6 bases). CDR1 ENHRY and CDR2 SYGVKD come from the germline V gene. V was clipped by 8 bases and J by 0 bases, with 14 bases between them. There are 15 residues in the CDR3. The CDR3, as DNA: TGTGCCATCGCTCAGACAGGCAACTCTGGAAACACCATATATTTT. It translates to CAIAQTGNSGNTIYF.

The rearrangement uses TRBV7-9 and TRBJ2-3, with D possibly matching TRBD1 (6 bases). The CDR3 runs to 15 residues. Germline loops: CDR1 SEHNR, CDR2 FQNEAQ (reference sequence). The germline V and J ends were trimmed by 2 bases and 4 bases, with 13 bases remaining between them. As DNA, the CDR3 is TGTGCCAGCAGCTTACATGGTGGGGGCTCAGATACGCAGTATTTT. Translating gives CASSLHGGGSDTQYF.

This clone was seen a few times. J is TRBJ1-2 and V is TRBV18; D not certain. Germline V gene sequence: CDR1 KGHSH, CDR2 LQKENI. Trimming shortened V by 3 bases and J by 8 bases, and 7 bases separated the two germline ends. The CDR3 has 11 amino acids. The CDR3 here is CASSPSSGYTF. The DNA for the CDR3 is TGTGCCAGCTCACCCAGTAGCGGCTACACCTTC.

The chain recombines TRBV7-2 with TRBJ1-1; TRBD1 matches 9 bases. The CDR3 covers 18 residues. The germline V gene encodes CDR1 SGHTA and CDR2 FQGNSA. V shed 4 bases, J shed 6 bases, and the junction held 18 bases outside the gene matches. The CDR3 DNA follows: TGTGCCAGCAGCTCCCCCCCGGGACAGGGACTGAAATCTTCTGAAGCTTTCTTT. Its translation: CASSSPPGQGLKSSEAFF.

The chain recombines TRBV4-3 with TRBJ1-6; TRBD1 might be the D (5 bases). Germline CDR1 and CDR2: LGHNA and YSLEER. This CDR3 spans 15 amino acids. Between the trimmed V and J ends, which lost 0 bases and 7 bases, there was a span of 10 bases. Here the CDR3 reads CASSQDLGGNSPLHF. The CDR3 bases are TGCGCCAGCAGCCAAGATTTGGGGGGGAATTCACCCCTCCACTTT.